This T cell receptor beta chain is drawn from a study of patients and donors after allogeneic stem cell transplantation. TCRdb reprocessed the RT-PCR reads with MiXCR, giving one entry per CDR3 protein. Among over 200,000 distinct CDR3 sequences listed, roughly 38% were seen once. This clonotype was found a few times. The material sequenced was blood, either unsorted or a sorted T cell fraction (not recorded which). The TCR was taken from a human donor who was either an allogeneic HSCT recipient or a stem cell or donor lymphocyte infusion donor (not recorded which). It is not recorded whose cells these are; they may come from a transplant donor.

The DNA for the CDR3 is TGTGCCAGCAGCCCGACAGGGCCCGGAAACACCATATATTTT. It is translated as CASSPTGPGNTIYF. The J gene is TRBJ1-3, the V gene TRBV12-1; whether TRBD1, the table's D call, matches the DNA was not checked. TRBV12-1 represents a pseudogene. There are 14 residues in the CDR3.